This TCR beta chain originates from a study of blood T cell repertoires in COVID-19. Across the whole study: Nucleic acid was either cDNA or gDNA, and it came from T cells, B-cell-depleted T cells, or PBMCs.

Libraries were prepared by immunoSEQ multiplex PCR; TCRdb keeps only in-frame clonotypes and omits some of them. The sample holds about 63,000 clones, 74% seen once. CDR1 SQVTM and CDR2 ANQGSEA come from the germline V gene. This CDR3 comprises 13 residues. With V trimmed by 7 bases and J by 4 bases, 4 bases remained unmatched. The TCR was taken from a woman aged 80 or over with acute or convalescent COVID-19. The V gene is TRBV29-1, the J gene TRBJ2-1; 10 bases agree with TRBD1. Sequencing was performed on peripheral blood. CDR3 amino acids: CSGRDRGYNEQFF. CDR3 DNA: TGCAGCGGTCGGGACAGGGGTTACAATGAGCAGTTCTTC.